The T cell receptor beta chain under discussion was sequenced for a study of molecular identifiers for immune sequencing clone quantification. In TCRdb, the PCR reads were re-called with MiXCR into one record per CDR3 protein. The table lists some 65,000 distinct CDR3 sequences, approximately 17% of them singletons. This clonotype was picked up a small number of times. One end of the junction varies from germline; a read error may be responsible. The CDR3 has 13 residues. Germline CDR1 is SGHRS and CDR2 is YFSETQ. The sequenced material came from naive CD8+ T cells from blood, with Jurkat cell RNA spiked in. Subset in this sample: FACS-sorted CD8+CD4-CCR7+CD45RA+ naive T cells. The chain recombines TRBV5-1 with TRBJ1-1, with a tentative D call TRBD1 (6 bases). The source is a human donor in good health. Some libraries in this study had Jurkat cell RNA spiked in. The CDR3 is CASSLQGNPEAFF. For the CDR3, the DNA is TGCGCCAGCAGCTTGCAGGGGAACCCTGAAGCTTTCTTT.